This is a list of T cell receptor beta chains from one sample in a study of identical twins. From the 5' RACE reads, TCRdb called clonotypes with MiXCR, one entry per CDR3 protein. The data show 600,000 to 850,000 distinct CDR3 sequences, with 15% to 20% seen just once and about an eighth held by the top ten. This sample was shared with a second study, whose subject was T cells expressing NK-cell markers.

The sequenced sample was PBMCs. The receptors stem from a woman under 30 in good health. CDR3s include the opening cysteine and the closing phenylalanine or tryptophan. The D gene is left open where the match is weak. Size tells how often a clone was seen (once, few, many) or the class of an expanded clone, and some rows leave it out.

TRBJ2-2	-	TRBD2	TRBV5-1	CASSLGLAGLPGGGELFF	TGCGCCAGCAGCTTGGGTCTAGCGGGCCTCCCAGGCGGCGGGGAGCTGTTTTTT
TRBJ1-2	many	-	TRBV7-2	CASTIVQGRLPYGYTF	TGTGCCAGCACCATTGTACAAGGGAGACTTCCATATGGCTACACCTTC
TRBJ2-7	-	-	TRBV15	CATSTQWDGEQYF	TGTGCCACCAGCACACAGTGGGATGGCGAGCAGTACTTC
TRBJ2-1	few	TRBD2	TRBV6-1	CASSQGLAGGSYEQFF	TGTGCCAGCAGTCAAGGACTAGCGGGGGGTTCTTATGAGCAGTTCTTC
TRBJ2-3	few	-	TRBV4-3	CASSQDWQGAADTQYF	TGCGCCAGCAGCCAAGACTGGCAGGGCGCGGCAGATACGCAGTATTTT
TRBJ2-2	-	-	TRBV24-1	CATSDHKTTNTGELFF	TGTGCCACCAGTGATCATAAGACGACGAACACCGGGGAGCTGTTTTTT
TRBJ2-2	-	-	TRBV5-5	CASSLRGDAGGELFF	TGTGCCAGCAGCTTGAGGGGGGACGCCGGCGGGGAGCTGTTTTTT
TRBJ1-6	few	TRBD1	TRBV6-1	CASRGDRSYNSPLHF	TGTGCCAGCAGGGGGGACAGAAGTTATAATTCACCCCTCCACTTT
TRBJ2-1	-	TRBD2	TRBV6-2/TRBV6-3	CASSYLAGVSYNEQFF	TGTGCCAGCAGTTACCTAGCGGGAGTCTCCTACAATGAGCAGTTCTTC
TRBJ2-7	-	TRBD2	TRBV12-3/TRBV12-4	CASSSVLAGVSYEQYF	TGTGCCAGCAGTTCTGTCCTAGCGGGGGTCTCCTACGAGCAGTACTTC
TRBJ2-7	few	TRBD2	TRBV30	CAWRGGSNEQYF	TGTGCCTGGAGGGGCGGGAGTAACGAGCAGTACTTC
TRBJ2-3	few	-	TRBV9	CASSVVGVQDTQYF	TGTGCCAGCAGCGTAGTAGGAGTACAAGATACGCAGTATTTT
TRBJ1-6	-	TRBD1	TRBV6-5	CASSYGPGGSPLHF	TGTGCCAGCAGTTATGGTCCAGGGGGTTCACCCCTCCACTTT
TRBJ2-1	-	-	TRBV9	CASSVDPGAGSGEQFF	TGTGCCAGCAGCGTAGACCCGGGGGCTGGTTCTGGTGAGCAGTTCTTC
TRBJ2-7	-	-	TRBV20-1	CSALSGYEQYF	TGCAGTGCTCTCTCAGGGTACGAGCAGTACTTC
TRBJ2-5	-	TRBD2	TRBV30	CAWSRSGLAEETQYF	TGTGCCTGGAGTAGGAGCGGACTAGCGGAAGAGACCCAGTACTTC
TRBJ1-3	-	-	TRBV14	CASSMFSGNTIYF	TGTGCCAGCAGCATGTTCTCTGGAAACACCATATATTTT
TRBJ2-5	-	-	TRBV24-1	CATSDTRFETQYF	TGTGCCACCAGTGATACCCGTTTTGAGACCCAGTACTTC
TRBJ2-1	-	-	TRBV3-1	CASSQVGGGNNEQFF	TGTGCCAGCAGCCAAGTAGGTGGGGGAAACAATGAGCAGTTCTTC
TRBJ2-1	-	TRBD2	TRBV5-1	CASTGSGNVYNEQFF	TGCGCCAGCACCGGTAGCGGGAATGTTTACAATGAGCAGTTCTTC